Following are 28 T cell receptor beta chains from one sample sequenced in a study of CD8+CD57+ T cells in acquired aplastic anemia. TCR beta VDJ and CDR3 profiles were obtained from a genomic DNA template. TCRdb re-called the reads with MiXCR, one entry per CDR3 protein. The sample comprises around 130,000 distinct CDR3 sequences, around 48% of which are singletons, and around 2.3% rests with the top ten. The sample consisted of sorted CD4+, CD8+, or CD8+CD57+ T cells (not recorded which) from PBMCs. These TCRs come from a human donor in good health, serving as a control.

On this clonotype: Its ends do not fully match the called genes, so a read error is possible. The V gene is TRBV11-2, the J gene TRBJ2-3, with D uncertain. In germline, CDR1 is SGHAT, CDR2 FQNNGV. The CDR3 has 15 residues. The CDR3 DNA reads as TGTGCCAGCGACCTGGAATTTTACAGCACAGATACGCATTATTTT. Protein: CASDLEFYSTDTHYF.

DNA for the CDR3: TGTGCCAGCAGCTTGGGTGATGAAAAACTGTTTTTT. Translating it yields CASSLGDEKLFF. This sequence joins TRBV5-4 and TRBJ1-4; unclear D gene. The CDR3 has 12 amino acids. V lost 0 bases to trimming and J lost 6 bases, with 3 bases between them. Germline loops: CDR1 SGHNT, CDR2 YYREEE (reference sequence). The full variable domain, completed using reference TRBV5-4 and TRBJ1-4, is ETGVTQSPTHLIKTRGQQVTLRCSSQSGHNTVSWYQQALGQGPQFIFQYYREEENGRGNFPPRFSGLQFPNYSSELNVNALELDDSALYLCASSLGDEKLFFGSGTQLSVL.

The gene calls are TRBV2 and TRBJ2-3; tentatively, D is TRBD1 (5 bases). CDR1 is SNHLY, CDR2 FYNNEI, per germline. V was shortened by 5 bases and J by 1 base, with 13 bases between the two germline ends. The CDR3 covers 15 residues. In DNA form, the CDR3 reads TGTGCCAGCAGTACCGAAGGGGTTGGCACAGATACGCAGTATTTT. This gives the protein CASSTEGVGTDTQYF.

This clonotype was seen once. This chain links TRBV25-1 with TRBJ2-7; D is tentatively TRBD1 or TRBD2 (5 bases each). V dropped 6 bases and J dropped 2 bases, with 20 bases sitting between them. CDR3 length equals 16 residues. The germline V gene has CDR1 MGHDK and CDR2 SYGVNS. This CDR3 reads CASSPRGGVGAYEQYF. CDR3 DNA sequence: TGTGCCAGCAGCCCGAGGGGCGGAGTGGGCGCCTACGAGCAGTACTTC.

V and J are TRBV27 and TRBJ2-7, with TRBD1 matching 10 bases. With 6 bases clipped from V and 2 bases from J, the junction kept 10 bases outside the gene matches. This CDR3 region has 16 residues. Germline V gene data show CDR1 as MNHEY and CDR2 as SMNVEV (reference sequence). The CDR3 DNA reads TGTGCCAGCAGCTCCGGCGGACAGGGGGTCGCCTACGAGCAGTACTTC. Amino acid sequence: CASSSGGQGVAYEQYF.

The gene calls are TRBV19 and TRBJ1-1; D call uncertain. The CDR3 is made up of 13 amino acids. Trimming cost V 3 bases and J 3 bases, with 8 bases left between them. The V gene's germline CDR1 is LNHDA and CDR2 SQIVND (reference sequence). The CDR3 sequence is CASSMRWDTEAFF. CDR3 nucleotides: TGTGCCAGTAGTATGCGGTGGGACACTGAAGCTTTCTTT.

This clonotype was picked up many times. The chain combines TRBV9 with TRBJ2-1, with 10 bases lining up with TRBD2. V lost 0 bases, J lost 0 bases, and 9 bases stayed unmatched. This CDR3 contains 19 residues. Germline V gives CDR1 SGDLS, CDR2 YYNGEE. CDR3 sequence: CASSVGPSGGLSSYNEQFF. CDR3 sequence (DNA): TGTGCCAGCAGCGTAGGCCCTAGCGGGGGCCTAAGCTCCTACAATGAGCAGTTCTTC.

This clonotype has a count of ten or more. The chain joins TRBV6-5 to TRBJ1-2, with 8 bases identical to TRBD1. The CDR3 extends over 14 amino acids. Germline V gene data show CDR1 as MNHEY and CDR2 as SVGAGI. The trim removed 3 bases at V and 3 bases at J, leaving 3 bases unmatched. The CDR3 sequence: CASSYQGAYYGYTF. The CDR3, as DNA: TGTGCCAGCAGTTATCAGGGGGCATACTATGGCTACACCTTC.

This clonotype was detected a few times. CDR3 nucleotides: TGTGCCAGCACCGGGGTTCATGGAAACACCATATATTTT. As protein: CASTGVHGNTIYF. This chain joins TRBV2 and TRBJ1-3; D remains ambiguous. CDR3 length equals 13 residues. V lost 7 bases, J lost 3 bases, and 10 bases lay in between. The germline gives CDR1 SNHLY, CDR2 FYNNEI.

The rearrangement joins TRBV2 to TRBJ1-2; D unclear. In germline, CDR1 is SNHLY, CDR2 FYNNEI. Trimming cost V 6 bases and J 4 bases, with 12 bases left between them. The CDR3 extends over 13 amino acids. DNA for the CDR3: TGTGCCAGCAGCGGCGGACCGATCTATGGCTACACCTTC. This gives the protein CASSGGPIYGYTF.

This clonotype appeared a few times. The chain carries TRBV28 and TRBJ1-5, with D tentatively TRBD1 (5 bases). This CDR3 is built from 15 residues. The germline gives CDR1 MDHEN, CDR2 SYDVKM. The ends were cut back, 4 bases at V and 1 base at J, with 11 bases in the middle. Written as DNA, the CDR3 is TGTGCCAGCAGTTCGGGGGGTCTGAGCAATCAGCCCCAGCATTTT. Protein product: CASSSGGLSNQPQHF.

This clonotype was counted many times. The J gene is TRBJ1-1, the V gene TRBV5-6; tentatively, D is TRBD1 (5 bases). This CDR3 is built from 15 residues. Trimming cost V 1 base and J 4 bases, with 14 bases left between them. CDR1 and CDR2 from the germline V gene are SGHDT and YYEEEE. CDR3 DNA sequence: TGTGCCAGCAGCTTGTTTTCCCCCGGGGGCACTGAAGCTTTCTTT. It yields the protein CASSLFSPGGTEAFF.

The count of this clonotype is one. The J gene is TRBJ2-1, the V gene TRBV11-1; TRBD2 agrees at 9 bases. With V trimmed by 6 bases and J by 7 bases, 13 bases remained unmatched. CDR1 is SGHAT, CDR2 FQDESV, per germline (reference sequence). This CDR3 spans 16 amino acids. CDR3 sequence: CASRIPRAGGVNEQFF. The CDR3, as DNA: TGTGCCAGCAGAATACCTAGAGCGGGGGGAGTTAATGAGCAGTTCTTC.

The V and J genes are TRBV25-1 and TRBJ1-2; D might be TRBD1 (5 bases). The V gene's germline CDR1 is MGHDK and CDR2 SYGVNS. This CDR3 region has 13 residues. V gave up 6 bases and J gave up 4 bases, with 12 bases separating them. CDR3 DNA sequence: TGTGCCAGCAGGGAACCTAGGGGCTATGGCTACACCTTC. It encodes CASREPRGYGYTF.

This clonotype has ten or more counts. This chain uses TRBV5-1 with TRBJ1-1; 8 nucleotides align to TRBD1. CDR1 is SGHRS, CDR2 YFSETQ, per germline. Unmatched junction bases numbered 14, after V lost 4 bases and J lost 3 bases. The CDR3 runs to 17 residues. CDR3 in amino acids: CASSILSPGGADTEAFF. CDR3 DNA sequence: TGCGCCAGCAGCATCTTGTCTCCAGGGGGCGCCGACACTGAAGCTTTCTTT.

This clonotype was counted ten times or more. A read error may explain this, as a much larger clone is one base away. Here the CDR3 omits its conserved ending phenylalanine or tryptophan, so a read error is the likely source. The rearrangement joins TRBV7-2 to TRBJ2-7; no firm D call. V gave up 1 base and J gave up 0 bases, with 1 base separating them. The V gene's germline CDR1 is SGHTA and CDR2 FQGNSA. This CDR3 has 12 residues. The CDR3 is CASSLGSYEQYL. Written as DNA, the CDR3 is TGTGCCAGCAGCTTAGGCTCCTACGAGCAGTACCTC.

In its sample, this clonotype was seen many times. J is TRBJ1-5 and V is TRBV6-1; D perhaps matches TRBD1 (6 bases). CDR1 is MNHNS and CDR2 is SASEGT in the germline V gene. This CDR3 has 14 residues. V gave up 7 bases and J gave up 4 bases, with 14 bases separating them. In DNA, the CDR3 is TGTGCCAGCAAGAACAGGGAGTGGAATCAGCCCCAGCATTTT. It specifies CASKNREWNQPQHF.

The chain is built from TRBV15 and TRBJ1-4; 7 nucleotides match TRBD1. The CDR3 is 14 amino acids. Germline V gene lookup returns CDR1 LNHNV and CDR2 YYDKDF (reference sequence). With V trimmed by 8 bases and J by 1 base, 4 bases remained unmatched. CDR3 nucleotide sequence: TGTGCCACCCGACAGGGTGGAACTAATGAAAAACTGTTTTTT. Encoded protein: CATRQGGTNEKLFF.

The sample holds a few counts of this clonotype. This clone may be a read error of a much larger clone one base away. The V and J genes are TRBV4-1 and TRBJ1-1; D gene ambiguous. The CDR3 extends over 17 amino acids. The V end lost 3 bases, the J end lost 3 bases, and 20 bases lay between the germline ends. Germline values: CDR1 MGHRA, CDR2 YSYEKL. CDR3 region: CASSHQERIEMDTEAFF. For the CDR3, the DNA is TGCGCCAGCAGCCATCAAGAGAGAATCGAGATGGACACTGAAGCTTTCTTT.

With respect to this clonotype: The CDR3 ends on some other residue instead of the conserved phenylalanine or tryptophan, so this is likely a read error. The DNA is omitted, as the CDR3 cannot be located on it reliably, and the CDR3 follows TCRdb's listing. The chain has TRBV24-1 and TRBJ2-1; the table's D call, TRBD1, has no DNA check behind it. The germline V gene has CDR1 KGHDR and CDR2 SFDVKD. The CDR3 length equals 10 residues, ends included. The CDR3 here is CAASGCRRGQ.

J is TRBJ2-7 and V is TRBV15, with 8 bases lining up with TRBD1. Per germline, CDR1 LNHNV and CDR2 YYDKDF (reference sequence). There are 14 residues in the CDR3. V was pared by 4 bases and J by 7 bases, with 9 bases of the junction left unmatched. As DNA, the CDR3 is TGTGCCACCAGCACGCCGGGACAGGCCGGGGAGCAGTACTTC. This translates into CATSTPGQAGEQYF. Full variable domain (outside the CDR3, taken from reference TRBV15 and TRBJ2-7): DAMVIQNPRYQVTQFGKPVTLSCSQTLNHNVMYWYQQKSSQAPKLLFHYYDKDFNNEADTPDNFQSRRPNTSFCFLDIRSPGLGDTAMYLCATSTPGQAGEQYFGPGTRLTVT.

This clonotype was detected many times. This chain uses TRBV18 with TRBJ1-1; D perhaps matches TRBD1 (5 bases). The V gene's germline CDR1 is KGHSH and CDR2 LQKENI. This CDR3 spans 12 amino acids. Trimming cost V 3 bases and J 10 bases, with 12 bases left between them. For the CDR3, the DNA is TGTGCCAGCTCACCCGGCAGGGAGAGAGCTTTCTTT. Translating gives CASSPGRERAFF. Using reference TRBV18 and TRBJ1-1 for the parts outside the CDR3, the full variable domain is NAGVMQNPRHLVRRRGQEARLRCSPMKGHSHVYWYRQLPEEGLKFMVYLQKENIIDESGMPKERFSAEFPKEGPSILRIQQVVRGDSAAYFCASSPGRERAFFGQGTRLTVV.

The chain couples TRBV19 to TRBJ1-3; the D is unclear. Trimming removed 7 bases at V and 0 bases at J, with 10 bases between. In germline, CDR1 is LNHDA, CDR2 SQIVND (reference sequence). This CDR3 comprises 14 residues. The DNA for the CDR3 is TGTGCCAGTACGCGGGAACGCTCTGGAAACACCATATATTTT. Amino acid sequence: CASTRERSGNTIYF.

This clonotype was observed at least ten times. The DNA of the CDR3 is TGTGCCAGCAGCCTAGTTACACAGGGAACCCAGTACTTC. Amino acid sequence: CASSLVTQGTQYF. V is TRBV11-3 and J is TRBJ2-5; possibly TRBD1 for D (6 bases). CDR1 SGHNT and CDR2 YENEEA come from the germline V gene. The CDR3 consists of 13 residues. Trimming left V 5 bases short and J 8 bases short, with 15 bases between.

This clonotype was picked up many times. The CDR3 coding sequence is TGCAGTCAAGTCTACCCGGACGCCGCGAGGAGCACTGAAGCTTTCTTT. Amino acids: CSQVYPDAARSTEAFF. The V gene is TRBV20-1, the J gene TRBJ1-1; D uncertain. Germline V CDR1 and CDR2: DFQATT, SNEGSKA (reference sequence). This CDR3 region has 16 residues. The V and J ends lost 8 bases and 4 bases respectively, with 26 bases between them.

The chain recombines TRBV5-1 with TRBJ2-7; D gene uncertain. CDR3 length: 14 amino acids. The germline gives CDR1 SGHRS, CDR2 YFSETQ. Trimming took 0 bases from V and 1 from J, leaving 8 bases between them. The CDR3 spells CASSLDGPSYEQYF. CDR3 coding DNA: TGCGCCAGCAGCTTGGATGGGCCGTCCTACGAGCAGTACTTC.

The gene calls are TRBV29-1 and TRBJ2-7; tentatively, D is TRBD1 or TRBD2 (5 bases each). Per the germline V gene, CDR1 is SQVTM and CDR2 is ANQGSEA. The CDR3 consists of 14 residues. V was clipped by 6 bases and J by 0 bases, with 15 bases between them. CDR3 sequence reads: CSVGRDGSSYEQYF. CDR3 DNA: TGCAGCGTGGGCCGGGACGGCAGCTCCTACGAGCAGTACTTC.

The chain has TRBV20-1 and TRBJ1-2, with D tentatively TRBD1 (6 bases). CDR1 and CDR2 from the germline V gene are DFQATT and SNEGSKA (reference sequence). This CDR3 is 17 amino acids long. V was trimmed by 5 bases and J by 0 bases, leaving 22 bases between them. The CDR3 DNA sequence: TGCAGTGCTGACAGAGTAGTTACGGACAGAGCTAACTATGGCTACACCTTC. Amino acid sequence: CSADRVVTDRANYGYTF.